A selection of T cell receptor beta chains follows, all from one sample in a study of OX40 agonist ivuxolimab in advanced cancers. The data were produced by immunoSEQ multiplex PCR, yet TCRdb's version contains in-frame clones alone and is incomplete. This table has some 80,000 clones, about 85% appearing once. This material consisted of CD4+ or CD8+ T cells sorted from blood, taken in a trial of the OX40 agonist ivuxolimab. The receptors stem from an adult with an advanced solid tumor such as melanoma, head and neck, liver or kidney cancer. The conserved cysteine and the conserved F or W are not part of the CDR3 here.

J,V,CDR3
TRBJ2-7,TRBV7-8,ASSTRRDSGYEQY
TRBJ1-1,TRBV11-2,ASSLDEIGEAF
TRBJ1-1,TRBV27,ASSFFRGTGLNTEAF
TRBJ2-3,TRBV9,ASSASGAGGDTQY
TRBJ1-4,TRBV6-5,ASSPRGFGEKLF
TRBJ1-2,TRBV5-1,ASSFGTGDGYT
TRBJ1-2,TRBV5-5,ASSSITGEANYGYT
TRBJ2-1,TRBV4-2,ASSQDAARRSSYNEQF
TRBJ1-1,TRBV6-1,ASTYELGGPAF
TRBJ2-2,TRBV5-1,ASRVTSGVASGELF
TRBJ2-2,TRBV5-8,ASSLQRGSGGGDTGELF
TRBJ1-1,TRBV7-9,ASSSTGQGS
TRBJ1-2,TRBV19,ASSPGVNYGYT
TRBJ2-1,TRBV2,ASSEKSGGVNEQF
TRBJ1-1,TRBV7-2,ASSLDDGEAF
TRBJ2-1,TRBV5-6,ASSQDLGPDPGNEQF
TRBJ2-7,TRBV5-4,ASSSTGGEQY
TRBJ2-3,TRBV11-2,ASSLDRSTDTQY
TRBJ2-7,TRBV20-1,SASTPYEQY
TRBJ1-6,TRBV6-1,ASSEGGAPLH
TRBJ1-1,TRBV18,ASSPPGSTTNTEAF
TRBJ2-5,TRBV29-1,SAKKTGKETQY
TRBJ1-5,TRBV19,ASNSWDLNSNQPQH